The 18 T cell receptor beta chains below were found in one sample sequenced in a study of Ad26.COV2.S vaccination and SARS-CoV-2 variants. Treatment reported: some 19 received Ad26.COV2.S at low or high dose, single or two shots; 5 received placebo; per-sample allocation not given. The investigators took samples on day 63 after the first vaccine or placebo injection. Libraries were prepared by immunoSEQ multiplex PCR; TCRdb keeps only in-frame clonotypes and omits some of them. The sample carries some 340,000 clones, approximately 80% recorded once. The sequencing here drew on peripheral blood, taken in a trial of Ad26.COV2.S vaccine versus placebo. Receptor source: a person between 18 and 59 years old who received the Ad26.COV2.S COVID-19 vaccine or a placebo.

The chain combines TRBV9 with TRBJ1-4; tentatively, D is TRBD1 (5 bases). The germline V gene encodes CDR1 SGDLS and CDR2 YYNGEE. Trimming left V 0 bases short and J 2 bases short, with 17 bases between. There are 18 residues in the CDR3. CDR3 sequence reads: CASSVAGVPRGTNEKLFF. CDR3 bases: TGTGCCAGCAGCGTAGCTGGAGTCCCGCGGGGCACTAATGAAAAACTGTTTTTT.

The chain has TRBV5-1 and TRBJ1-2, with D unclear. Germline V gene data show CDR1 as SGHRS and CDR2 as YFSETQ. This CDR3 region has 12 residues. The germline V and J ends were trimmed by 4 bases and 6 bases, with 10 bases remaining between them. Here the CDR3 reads CASSPGLDGYTF. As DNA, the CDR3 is TGCGCCAGCAGCCCGGGCCTAGATGGCTACACCTTC.

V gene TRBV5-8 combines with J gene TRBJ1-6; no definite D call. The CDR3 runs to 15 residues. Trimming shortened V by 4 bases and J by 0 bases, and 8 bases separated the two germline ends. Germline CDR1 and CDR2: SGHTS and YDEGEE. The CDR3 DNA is TGTGCCAGCAGCATGATTGGCTCCTATAATTCACCCCTCCACTTT. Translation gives CASSMIGSYNSPLHF.

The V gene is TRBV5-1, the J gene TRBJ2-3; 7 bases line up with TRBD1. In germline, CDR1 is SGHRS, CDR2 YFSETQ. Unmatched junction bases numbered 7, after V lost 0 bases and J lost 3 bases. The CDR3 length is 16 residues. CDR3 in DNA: TGCGCCAGCAGCTTGGATGGGGACAGCAGAACAGATACGCAGTATTTT. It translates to CASSLDGDSRTDTQYF.

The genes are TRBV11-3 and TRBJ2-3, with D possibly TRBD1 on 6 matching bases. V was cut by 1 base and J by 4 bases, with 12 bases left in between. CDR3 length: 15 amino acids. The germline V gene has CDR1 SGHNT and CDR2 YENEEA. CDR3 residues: CASSLAGTFSDTQYF. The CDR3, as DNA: TGTGCCAGCAGCTTAGCCGGGACATTTTCAGATACGCAGTATTTT.

CDR3 sequence (DNA): TGTGCCACCAGTGATTTGCCCCCCAGGCGATATCAGCCCCAGCATTTT. This translates into CATSDLPPRRYQPQHF. V usage is TRBV24-1 and J usage is TRBJ1-5; D is undetermined. This CDR3 contains 16 residues. The V end lost 0 bases, the J end lost 5 bases, and 13 bases lay between the germline ends. The germline gives CDR1 KGHDR, CDR2 SFDVKD.

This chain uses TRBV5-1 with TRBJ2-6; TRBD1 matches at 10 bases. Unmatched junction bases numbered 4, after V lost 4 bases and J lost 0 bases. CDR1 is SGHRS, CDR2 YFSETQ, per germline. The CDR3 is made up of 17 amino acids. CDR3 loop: CASSPGTGASGANVLTF. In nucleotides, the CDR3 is TGCGCCAGCAGCCCAGGGACAGGGGCCTCTGGGGCCAACGTCCTGACTTTC.

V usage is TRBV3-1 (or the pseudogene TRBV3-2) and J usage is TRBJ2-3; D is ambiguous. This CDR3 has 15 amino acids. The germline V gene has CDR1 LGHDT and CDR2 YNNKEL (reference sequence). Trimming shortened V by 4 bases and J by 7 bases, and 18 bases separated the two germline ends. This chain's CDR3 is CASSRVVGSLNTQYF. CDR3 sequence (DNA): TGTGCCAGCAGCCGGGTCGTAGGTAGCCTAAATACGCAGTATTTT.

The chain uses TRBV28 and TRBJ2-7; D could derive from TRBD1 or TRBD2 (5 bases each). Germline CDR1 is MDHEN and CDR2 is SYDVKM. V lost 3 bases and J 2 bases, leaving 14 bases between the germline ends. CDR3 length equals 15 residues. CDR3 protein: CASSFGTLRAYEQYF. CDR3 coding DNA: TGTGCCAGCAGTTTTGGGACGCTACGCGCCTACGAGCAGTACTTC.

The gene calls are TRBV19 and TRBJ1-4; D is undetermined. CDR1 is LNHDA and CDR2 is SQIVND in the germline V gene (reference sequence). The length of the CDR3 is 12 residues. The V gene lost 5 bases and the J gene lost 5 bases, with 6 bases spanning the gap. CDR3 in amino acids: CASSVRNEKLFF. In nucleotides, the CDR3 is TGTGCCAGTAGTGTGAGAAATGAAAAACTGTTTTTT.

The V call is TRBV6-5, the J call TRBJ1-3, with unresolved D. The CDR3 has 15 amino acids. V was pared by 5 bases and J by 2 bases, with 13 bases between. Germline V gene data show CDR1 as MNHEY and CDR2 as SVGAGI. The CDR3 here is CASSRETSTGNTIYF. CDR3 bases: TGTGCCAGCAGTCGGGAGACCTCAACTGGAAACACCATATATTTT.

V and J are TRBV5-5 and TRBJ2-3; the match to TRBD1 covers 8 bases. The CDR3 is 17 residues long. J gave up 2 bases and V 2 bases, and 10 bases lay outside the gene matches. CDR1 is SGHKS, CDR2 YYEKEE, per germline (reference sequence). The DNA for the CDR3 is TGTGCCAGCAGCTTAGTCGGTCCGGGACAGGTCACAGATACGCAGTATTTT. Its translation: CASSLVGPGQVTDTQYF. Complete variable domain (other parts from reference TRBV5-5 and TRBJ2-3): DAGVTQSPTHLIKTRGQQVTLRCSPISGHKSVSWYQQVLGQGPQFIFQYYEKEERGRGNFPDRFSARQFPNYSSELNVNALLLGDSALYLCASSLVGPGQVTDTQYFGPGTRLTVL.

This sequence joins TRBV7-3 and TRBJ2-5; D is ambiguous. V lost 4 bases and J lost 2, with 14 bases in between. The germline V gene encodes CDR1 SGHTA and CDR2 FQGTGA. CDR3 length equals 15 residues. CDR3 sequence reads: CASSCRVLRQETQYF. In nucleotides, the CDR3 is TGTGCCAGCAGCTGTCGGGTTCTCAGACAAGAGACCCAGTACTTC.

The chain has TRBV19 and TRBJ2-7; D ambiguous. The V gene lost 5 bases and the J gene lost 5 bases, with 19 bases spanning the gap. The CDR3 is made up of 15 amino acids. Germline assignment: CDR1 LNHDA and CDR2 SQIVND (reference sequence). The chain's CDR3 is CASSGVGRLRDEQYF. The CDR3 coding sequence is TGTGCCAGTAGTGGCGTGGGTAGGCTTAGAGACGAGCAGTACTTC.

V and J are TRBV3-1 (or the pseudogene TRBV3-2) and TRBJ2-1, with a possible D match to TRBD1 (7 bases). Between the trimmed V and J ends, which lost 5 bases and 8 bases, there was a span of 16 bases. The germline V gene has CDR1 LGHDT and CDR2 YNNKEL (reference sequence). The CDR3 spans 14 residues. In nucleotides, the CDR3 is TGTGCCAGCAGCAGGGACAGACTAGGGCATGAGCAGTTCTTC. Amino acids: CASSRDRLGHEQFF.

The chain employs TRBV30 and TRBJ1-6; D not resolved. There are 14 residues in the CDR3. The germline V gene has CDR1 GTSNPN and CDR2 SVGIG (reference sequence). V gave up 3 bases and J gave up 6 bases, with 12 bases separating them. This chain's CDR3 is CAWRYTPFNSPLHF. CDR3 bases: TGTGCCTGGAGGTACACCCCCTTTAATTCACCCCTCCACTTT.

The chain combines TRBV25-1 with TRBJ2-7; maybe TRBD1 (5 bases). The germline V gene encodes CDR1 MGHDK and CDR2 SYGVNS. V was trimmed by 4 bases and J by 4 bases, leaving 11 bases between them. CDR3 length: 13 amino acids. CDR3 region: CASSVRGNYEQYF. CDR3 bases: TGTGCCAGCAGTGTAAGGGGTAATTACGAGCAGTACTTC.

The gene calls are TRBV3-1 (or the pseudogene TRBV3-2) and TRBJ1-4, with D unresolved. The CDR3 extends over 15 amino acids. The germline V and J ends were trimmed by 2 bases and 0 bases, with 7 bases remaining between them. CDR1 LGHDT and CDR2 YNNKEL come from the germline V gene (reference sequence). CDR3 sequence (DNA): TGTGCCAGCAGCCAAATGTCAGCAACTAATGAAAAACTGTTTTTT. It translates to CASSQMSATNEKLFF.